Below, 6 T cell receptor beta chains from the same sample are listed, as sequenced in a study of beta chain features in type 1 diabetes. Study-level points and caveats: Among patients with Type 1 diabetes, TCRB CDR3s were moderately but significantly shorter in every one of the four CD4+ subsets.

No antigen is known for these receptors. Every isolated RNA sample was fully reverse transcribed, so sequencing captured expressed TCRB transcripts. Sequenced by immunoSEQ multiplex PCR; TCRdb stores in-frame clones only, minus some. The table has about 250,000 clones, around 9.9% seen once. The sequenced sample was naive CD4+ T cells from blood. These receptors originate from a man aged 25 to 40 with type 1 diabetes.

The V and J genes are TRBV5-6 and TRBJ2-3; TRBD1 is a possible D gene (6 bases). Germline lookup yields CDR1 SGHDT and CDR2 YYEEEE. This CDR3 has 15 residues. Trimming took 1 base from V and 3 from J, leaving 12 bases between them. The CDR3 sequence: CASSLPGAATDTQYF. The CDR3 coding sequence is TGTGCCAGCAGCTTGCCAGGGGCAGCAACAGATACGCAGTATTTT.

This clone was observed a few times. This sequence joins TRBV7-9 and TRBJ1-1; D is uncertain. Germline V gene lookup returns CDR1 SEHNR and CDR2 FQNEAQ (reference sequence). V was clipped by 2 bases and J by 8 bases, with 9 bases between them. The CDR3 contains 12 residues. CDR3 region: CASSLLSREAFF. The CDR3 DNA reads TGTGCCAGCAGCTTATTAAGCCGGGAAGCTTTCTTT.

This clone appeared a few times. J is TRBJ2-7 and V is TRBV5-1; 10 bases agree with TRBD1. This CDR3 spans 13 amino acids. From germline, CDR1 is SGHRS and CDR2 YFSETQ. J lost 5 bases, V lost 4 bases, and 3 bases had no gene match. CDR3 amino acids: CASSRQGANEQYF. CDR3 nucleotide sequence: TGCGCCAGCAGCAGACAGGGGGCCAACGAGCAGTACTTC.

This clone has just a few counts. The chain has TRBV7-2 and TRBJ2-3; the D gene is possibly TRBD2 (6 bases). Trimming cost V 3 bases and J 0 bases, with 13 bases left between them. From germline, CDR1 is SGHTA and CDR2 FQGNSA. The CDR3 has 16 amino acids. The CDR3 region is CASSFFIAESTDTQYF. The CDR3 DNA reads TGTGCCAGCAGCTTCTTCATAGCGGAGAGCACAGATACGCAGTATTTT. The whole variable domain, remainder taken from reference TRBV7-2 and TRBJ2-3, is GAGVSQSPSNKVTEKGKDVELRCDPISGHTALYWYRQSLGQGLEFLIYFQGNSAPDKSGLPSDRFSAERTGGSVSTLTIQRTQQEDSAVYLCASSFFIAESTDTQYFGPGTRLTVL.

The sample holds a few counts of this clone. The chain combines TRBV29-1 with TRBJ1-5; possible D gene TRBD1, 6 bases. The V gene lost 6 bases and the J gene lost 5 bases, with 14 bases spanning the gap. Germline assignment: CDR1 SQVTM and CDR2 ANQGSEA. The length of the CDR3 is 13 residues. CDR3 bases: TGCAGCGTGGCGACAGGCGGCCATCAGCCCCAGCATTTT. Translated: CSVATGGHQPQHF.

This clone has only a few counts. The V gene is TRBV2, the J gene TRBJ1-5; possibly TRBD1 for D (5 bases). Trimming shortened V by 3 bases and J by 2 bases, and 11 bases separated the two germline ends. Germline V CDR1 and CDR2: SNHLY, FYNNEI. The CDR3 is made up of 15 amino acids. CDR3 DNA sequence: TGTGCCAGCAGTGATGCCAGGGCTGGCAATCAGCCCCAGCATTTT. This encodes CASSDARAGNQPQHF.